Listed below are T cell receptor beta chains from one sample, sequenced in a study of blood T cell repertoires in COVID-19. The protocol was immunoSEQ multiplex PCR, while the TCRdb copy is restricted to in-frame clones and leaves out a portion. Of nearly 95,000 clones in the sample, approximately 74% were seen once. Sequencing used peripheral blood. All receptors come from a man between 65 and 79 years old with COVID-19, enrolled during active disease. The CDR3 runs from the conserved cysteine through the conserved F or W. A D gene is named only where the DNA matches it firmly. Only some rows state a clone size, as once, few, many or a class for expanded clones.

J gene,V gene,clone size,D gene,CDR3 DNA,CDR3 protein
TRBJ1-1,TRBV28,many,TRBD1,TGTGCCAGCAGGGCTTACAGGGGAGGCACTGAAGCTTTCTTT,CASRAYRGGTEAFF
TRBJ1-3,TRBV7-2,.,TRBD1,TGTGCCAGCAGCCTGGGACAGGGCTCTGGAAACACCATATATTTT,CASSLGQGSGNTIYF
TRBJ1-6,TRBV3-1/TRBV3-2,.,TRBD1,TGTGCCAGCAGCCCAAACAGGGGACCTAATTCACCCCTCCACTTT,CASSPNRGPNSPLHF
TRBJ1-5,TRBV10-3,.,.,TGTGCCATCAGTGAATCCACTTTAAGCAATCAGCCCCAGCATTTT,CAISESTLSNQPQHF
TRBJ1-4,TRBV19,.,.,TGTGCCAGTAGTCCCGAGGGCGGTGAAAAACTGTTTTTT,CASSPEGGEKLFF
TRBJ2-7,TRBV28,.,.,TGTGCCAGCAGTTTATGGGGGCTTCAGTACTTC,CASSLWGLQYF
TRBJ2-3,TRBV5-8,.,TRBD2,TGTGCCAGCAGCTCCGGTGCGGGGGCAGATACGCAGTATTTT,CASSSGAGADTQYF
TRBJ2-1,TRBV20-1,.,TRBD2,TGCAGTGCTAGTGCATGGCGGACGGGGGGCAATGAGCAGTTCTTC,CSASAWRTGGNEQFF
TRBJ2-1,TRBV14,.,.,TGTGCCAGCAGCGGTCTGGGGCAGGACTCCTACAATGAGCAGTTCTTC,CASSGLGQDSYNEQFF
TRBJ2-5,TRBV7-3,.,.,TGTGCCAGCAGCTCCCAGGGGCTAGCCGGAGAGACCCAGTACTTC,CASSSQGLAGETQYF
TRBJ2-2,TRBV28,.,.,TGTGCCAGCAGTGGGGGGACGGTGTTTGCCGGGGAGCTGTTTTTT,CASSGGTVFAGELFF
TRBJ2-3,TRBV28,.,TRBD2,TGTGCCAGCAGTTTACTTCCGGGGACTAGCCGAACAGATACGCAGTATTTT,CASSLLPGTSRTDTQYF
TRBJ1-1,TRBV29-1,.,.,TGCAGCGCTGGGGGGGAGGGTCGCGCTTTCTTT,CSAGGEGRAFF
TRBJ1-3,TRBV5-1,many,.,TGCGCCAGCAGCTTGGCGGGGTATGGAAACACCATATATTTT,CASSLAGYGNTIYF
TRBJ2-5,TRBV24-1,.,TRBD2,TGTGCCACCAGTAATTCGCTAGCGGGAGGGCCGAAAGAGGAGACCCAGTACTTC,CATSNSLAGGPKEETQYF
TRBJ2-1,TRBV7-3,.,TRBD2,TGTGCCAGCAGTTTAAGCGGGAGGGCCAACAATGAGCAGTTCTTC,CASSLSGRANNEQFF
TRBJ2-1,TRBV15,.,TRBD2,TGTGCCACCAAGGGACTGGCGGGAGTTGAGGATGAGCAGTTCTTC,CATKGLAGVEDEQFF
TRBJ1-4,TRBV5-1,few,.,TGCGCCAGCAGCCCCGGAGGCACGGGGAGCGAAAAACTGTTTTTT,CASSPGGTGSEKLFF
TRBJ1-1,TRBV28,.,.,TGTGCCAGCAGTTATGCAGGGCGCAACACTGAAGCTTTCTTT,CASSYAGRNTEAFF
TRBJ1-6,TRBV7-6,.,TRBD1,TGTGCCAGCAGCTCAGGGACAGGGGTAAGGAGGGATTCACCCCTCCACTTT,CASSSGTGVRRDSPLHF
TRBJ2-7,TRBV10-3,few,.,TGTGCCATCAGTGATGGATCTTTAGCGTACGAGCAGTACTTC,CAISDGSLAYEQYF
TRBJ2-5,TRBV7-2,.,.,TGTGCCAGCAGCTTAGTGGCGGGGGCGACCTACGAGACCCAGTACTTC,CASSLVAGATYETQYF
TRBJ2-1,TRBV4-3,.,TRBD2,TGCGCCAGCAGCCAAGGCCCTAGCGGGAGGGAAGATGAGCAGTTCTTC,CASSQGPSGREDEQFF
TRBJ2-7,TRBV7-2,.,TRBD1,TGTGCCAGCAGTTACGGCAGGGACAGAAACTACGAGCAGTACTTC,CASSYGRDRNYEQYF
TRBJ2-3,TRBV9,.,TRBD2,TGTGCCAGCAGCTGGGGACTAGCGGGAGATACGCAGTATTTT,CASSWGLAGDTQYF
TRBJ1-6,TRBV7-3,.,.,TGTGCCAGCAGCCTCATCCCCGGAGGGAATTCACCCCTCCACTTT,CASSLIPGGNSPLHF
TRBJ1-1,TRBV13,.,.,TGTGCCAGCAGCTTCCAGGAGGGAACTGAAGCTTTCTTT,CASSFQEGTEAFF
TRBJ2-3,TRBV29-1,.,TRBD2,TGCAGCGTTGAAGTGGCTAGCGCGGGGGGAGATACGCAGTATTTT,CSVEVASAGGDTQYF
TRBJ2-7,TRBV5-6,many,.,TGTGCCAGCAGCTTGCAGGGTCGGACCTACGAGCAGTACTTC,CASSLQGRTYEQYF
TRBJ1-3,TRBV4-1,.,TRBD1,TGCGCCAGCAGTCCCGTGTCGAGACAGGGGAGATATTTT,CASSPVSRQGRYF
TRBJ2-7,TRBV10-3,.,.,TGTGCCATCAGATGGCCGGAGTCCTACGAGCAGTACTTC,CAIRWPESYEQYF
TRBJ1-2,TRBV6-4,.,.,TGTGCCAGCAGTGACGGGACTCAAGATGGCTACACCTTC,CASSDGTQDGYTF
TRBJ1-4,TRBV28,once,TRBD1,TGTGCCAGCAGACCGGGACAGGGGTTTGAAAAACTGTTTTTT,CASRPGQGFEKLFF
TRBJ1-1,TRBV5-4,.,TRBD1,TGTGCCAGCAGCTTGGGGACCGGGACAGCTAACACTGAAGCTTTCTTT,CASSLGTGTANTEAFF
TRBJ2-7,TRBV9,.,TRBD2,TGTGCCAGCAGCGTAGGGCCTAGCGGATCCTACGAGCAGTACTTC,CASSVGPSGSYEQYF
TRBJ1-1,TRBV7-8,few,.,TGTGCCAGCAGCTTTTTCGGGGGGCGGGTGAACACTGAAGCTTTCTTT,CASSFFGGRVNTEAFF
TRBJ2-3,TRBV15,.,TRBD2,TGTGCCACCAGCAGAGTACTAGCGGGTTCCACAGATACGCAGTATTTT,CATSRVLAGSTDTQYF
TRBJ2-1,TRBV9,few,TRBD2,TGTGCCAGCAGCGTTACACTAGCGGGAGGGCCGAGCTCCTACAATGAGCAGTTCTTC,CASSVTLAGGPSSYNEQFF
TRBJ1-2,TRBV6-5,few,TRBD1,TGTGCCAGCTTCCGGGACAGGGTTAACTATGGCTACACCTTC,CASFRDRVNYGYTF
TRBJ1-5,TRBV6-6,.,.,TGTGCCAGCAGTTACTGGCCAAGTCCCAATCAGCCCCAGCATTTT,CASSYWPSPNQPQHF
TRBJ2-5,TRBV7-2,.,.,TGTGCCAGCAGCTTTCTCTCGAGCGGAGAGACCCAGTACTTC,CASSFLSSGETQYF
TRBJ1-6,TRBV13,.,.,TGTGCCAGCAGCTTATTCGCAGGGAATAATTCACCCCTCCACTTT,CASSLFAGNNSPLHF
TRBJ2-1,TRBV5-1,.,TRBD2,TGCGCCAGCAGCCCGACTAGCGGATCGCAGTTCTTC,CASSPTSGSQFF
TRBJ2-7,TRBV10-3,few,TRBD2,TGTGCCATCAGCGGGCTTGAGCGGGAGGGCTACGAGCAGTACTTC,CAISGLEREGYEQYF
TRBJ1-5,TRBV5-5,.,.,TGTGCCAGCAGCCCCGGGGGGGTTGATCAGCCCCAGCATTTT,CASSPGGVDQPQHF
TRBJ1-2,TRBV12-3/TRBV12-4,.,.,TGTGCCAGCAGGCAGGGTTCTTATGGCTACACCTTC,CASRQGSYGYTF
TRBJ2-6,TRBV9,.,TRBD1,TGTGCCAGCAGCGTAGCAGGGAGACAGGGGGTCTCTGGGGCCAACGTCCTGACTTTC,CASSVAGRQGVSGANVLTF
TRBJ2-1,TRBV9,.,.,TGTGCCAGCAGCGTCGACTCAGGGGTTGAGCAGTTCTTC,CASSVDSGVEQFF
TRBJ2-1,TRBV7-6,.,TRBD2,TGTGCCAGCAGCTTAGCGCGAGCGGGACTAGCGGTAGGTTCCTACAATGAGCAGTTCTTC,CASSLARAGLAVGSYNEQFF
TRBJ2-3,TRBV28,.,.,TGTGCCAGCAGTCCCCTACGTGGCAGGGGAACAGATACGCAGTATTTT,CASSPLRGRGTDTQYF
TRBJ2-2,TRBV5-1,.,TRBD1,TGCGCCAGCAGCTCGGCCCTCCCGGGACAGGGTTTAACCGGGGAGCTGTTTTTT,CASSSALPGQGLTGELFF
TRBJ2-5,TRBV4-2,.,TRBD1,TGTGCCAGCAGCCAAGATGGGGCAGGGGGCCAAGAGACCCAGTACTTC,CASSQDGAGGQETQYF
TRBJ1-3,TRBV3-1/TRBV3-2,.,TRBD1,TGTGCCAGCAGCCACGGACAGGGGTCAAACACCATATATTTT,CASSHGQGSNTIYF
TRBJ2-7,TRBV29-1,.,TRBD2,TGCAGCGCCAAAGCGGGAGGTCGCTCCTACGAGCAGTACTTC,CSAKAGGRSYEQYF
TRBJ1-2,TRBV28,.,TRBD1,TGTGCCAGCAGCGCCGGGACAGGGGGCGACTATGGCTACACCTTC,CASSAGTGGDYGYTF
TRBJ2-4,TRBV2,few,TRBD1,TGTGCCAGCACCCGGGACAGGGTGCTGCTAGCCAAAAACATTCAGTACTTC,CASTRDRVLLAKNIQYF